This T cell receptor beta chain is from a study of blood T cells in healthy people across ages. About the research overall: Using template switching, researchers captured about one barcoded beta molecule for each two T cells. Findings and caveats of the study: Leaving the PBMCs unsorted stopped any conclusive comparison of naive versus antigen-experienced cells.

V dropped 2 bases and J dropped 13 bases, with 22 bases sitting between them. CDR3 length: 15 amino acids. Regarding this clonotype: Its antigen is unknown.

A second roughly 7 to 12 cycle PCR used barcoded and J-beta primers. TCRdb analysed the 5' RACE reads with MiXCR anew, one entry per CDR3 protein. The repertoire consists of some 1.5 million distinct CDR3 sequences, with roughly 27% occurring once and the leading ten covering 7.7%. Sequencing was performed on blood. The receptor was isolated from a woman in her 30s in good health. The rearrangement uses TRBV12-3 or TRBV12-4 and TRBJ2-3; D ambiguous. CDR3 protein: CASSLNWGRADAEYF. In DNA, the CDR3 is TGTGCCAGCAGTTTAAACTGGGGAAGGGCAGATGCGGAGTATTTT.